One sample yielded the 32 T cell receptor beta chains listed below, sequenced in a study of shared clonotypes between healthy human individuals. Naive CD8 cells lacked CD45RO, underwent positive selection for CCR7 and left out terminally differentiated effector memory CD45RA+ cells. Profiling relied on immunoSEQ multiplex PCR, and the TCRdb table lists in-frame clones only, not all of them. The repertoire holds approximately 740,000 clones, with 80% to 95% as singletons. Sequenced: naive CD8+ T cells sorted from blood. The receptor set was obtained from a man aged 25 to 45 in good health.

The chain has TRBV19 and TRBJ1-1; tentatively, D is TRBD1 (6 bases). Trimming pared 7 bases from V and 0 bases from J, leaving 18 bases between. Germline-derived CDR1 and CDR2 are LNHDA and SQIVND (reference sequence). The CDR3 is 16 amino acids. The CDR3 protein is CASTIGRGILNTEAFF. The CDR3 region has the DNA TGTGCCAGTACCATCGGTAGGGGGATCCTGAACACTGAAGCTTTCTTT.

This clone has only one observation. The CDR3 loop is CASSEGIGIKANVLTF. CDR3 nucleotide sequence: TGTGCCAGCAGTGAAGGTATTGGGATAAAGGCCAACGTCCTGACTTTC. This chain connects TRBV6-1 to TRBJ2-6; D gene ambiguous. CDR1 MNHNS and CDR2 SASEGT come from the germline V gene. The CDR3 contains 16 residues. V was trimmed by 1 base and J by 6 bases, leaving 13 bases between them.

The J gene is TRBJ2-3, the V gene TRBV5-5; TRBD1 matches at 7 bases. V dropped 2 bases and J dropped 4; count of bases not matched to a gene: 10. Germline loops: CDR1 SGHKS, CDR2 YYEKEE (reference sequence). The CDR3 has 16 residues. The CDR3 DNA sequence: TGTGCCAGCAGCTTTTCCCCAGGGGGTTGGGCAGATACGCAGTATTTT. As protein: CASSFSPGGWADTQYF.

The chain is built from TRBV27 and TRBJ1-1; TRBD1 matches at 12 bases. V shed 6 bases, J shed 4 bases, and the junction held 12 bases outside the gene matches. Germline V gene lookup returns CDR1 MNHEY and CDR2 SMNVEV (reference sequence). The CDR3 spans 17 residues. This chain's CDR3 is CASSSPGTGGLSTEAFF. CDR3 DNA: TGTGCCAGCAGCTCCCCTGGGACAGGGGGCTTGAGCACTGAAGCTTTCTTT.

The DNA for the CDR3 is TGTGCCAGCAGCGACTTGTACCAAGAGACCCAGTACTTC. Its translation: CASSDLYQETQYF. The chain recombines TRBV19 with TRBJ2-5; no clear D gene. V was pared by 9 bases and J by 0 bases, with 11 bases between. The CDR3 covers 13 residues. Germline V gene sequence: CDR1 LNHDA, CDR2 SQIVND (reference sequence).

This chain joins TRBV7-9 and TRBJ2-2; 8 positions agree with TRBD1. With 4 bases clipped from V and 6 bases from J, the junction kept 7 bases outside the gene matches. Germline loops: CDR1 SEHNR, CDR2 FQNEAQ (reference sequence). CDR3 size: 15 residues. The CDR3 bases are TGTGCCAGCAGCTCCCCCGACAGGGGTTCCGGGGAGCTGTTTTTT. Translated: CASSSPDRGSGELFF.

V and J are TRBV11-2 and TRBJ2-5; 7 positions match TRBD1. V lost 2 bases and J lost 4; bases outside the gene matches: 13. The CDR3 is 17 amino acids. Germline lookup yields CDR1 SGHAT and CDR2 FQNNGV. CDR3 protein: CASSLRAFTTGVETQYF. The DNA for the CDR3 is TGTGCCAGCAGCTTACGGGCATTTACCACAGGGGTAGAGACCCAGTACTTC.

This clone was observed a single time. V and J are TRBV30 and TRBJ2-6; D uncertain. From germline, CDR1 is GTSNPN and CDR2 SVGIG (reference sequence). V was shortened by 2 bases and J by 3 bases, with 8 bases between the two germline ends. This CDR3 contains 14 residues. In DNA, the CDR3 is TGTGCCTGGAGTTCGGCTGTTGGGGCCAACGTCCTGACTTTC. As protein: CAWSSAVGANVLTF. The entire variable domain, with the rest obtained from reference TRBV30 and TRBJ2-6, is as follows: SQTIHQWPATLVQPVGSPLSLECTVEGTSNPNLYWYRQAAGRGLQLLFYSVGIGQISSEVPQNLSASRPQDRQFILSSKKLLLSDSGFYLCAWSSAVGANVLTFGAGSRLTVL.

The CDR3, as DNA: TGTGCCAGCAGCCACGAAAAGACGGATGAGCAGTTCTTC. Translation: CASSHEKTDEQFF. The V call is TRBV11-3, the J call TRBJ2-1; D is unresolved. CDR3 length: 13 residues. Trimming took 5 bases from V and 8 from J, leaving 13 bases between them. Germline CDR1 is SGHNT and CDR2 is YENEEA.

This chain joins TRBV7-9 and TRBJ2-1, with TRBD2 identical over 11 bases. From germline, CDR1 is SEHNR and CDR2 FQNEAQ (reference sequence). The length of the CDR3 is 17 residues. J gave up 8 bases and V 2 bases, and 11 bases lay outside the gene matches. The CDR3 DNA follows: TGTGCCAGCAGCTTACTAGCGGGAGGCCCCAAAGGAGATGAGCAGTTCTTC. This sequence encodes CASSLLAGGPKGDEQFF.

The J gene is TRBJ1-1, the V gene TRBV6-5, with D perhaps TRBD1 (6 bases). V dropped 0 bases and J dropped 4 bases, with 12 bases sitting between them. This CDR3 contains 15 residues. Germline assignment: CDR1 MNHEY and CDR2 SVGAGI. CDR3 in amino acids: CASSYSVGRGTEAFF. CDR3 DNA: TGTGCCAGCAGTTACTCGGTTGGCAGGGGCACTGAAGCTTTCTTT.

This clone showed up just a few times. This chain connects TRBV28 to TRBJ1-2; D is possibly TRBD1 (6 bases). Trimming removed 8 bases from V and 6 bases from J, with 16 bases in between. CDR1 is MDHEN, CDR2 SYDVKM, per germline. CDR3 length equals 13 residues. For the CDR3, the DNA is TGTGCCAGCCTAGGGACAATTTGGGATGGCTACACCTTC. As protein: CASLGTIWDGYTF.

This clone has only one observation. The genes are TRBV11-3 and TRBJ2-1; D is uncertain. The ends were cut back, 3 bases at V and 9 bases at J, with 12 bases in the middle. The CDR3 has 13 residues. Germline CDR1 SGHNT, CDR2 YENEEA. CDR3 coding DNA: TGTGCCAGCAGCTTCGGAACAATCGGTGAGCAGTTCTTC. It codes for CASSFGTIGEQFF. Using reference TRBV11-3 and TRBJ2-1 for the parts outside the CDR3, the full variable domain is EAGVVQSPRYKIIEKKQPVAFWCNPISGHNTLYWYLQNLGQGPELLIRYENEEAVDDSQLPKDRFSAERLKGVDSTLKIQPAELGDSAVYLCASSFGTIGEQFFGPGTRLTVL.

The chain recombines TRBV27 with TRBJ2-7; TRBD1 is a possible D gene (5 bases). The ends were cut back, 3 bases at V and 3 bases at J, with 12 bases in the middle. The V gene's germline CDR1 is MNHEY and CDR2 SMNVEV (reference sequence). The CDR3 has 14 amino acids. The CDR3 DNA reads as TGTGCCAGCAGTTTTTCTGGGGCACACTACGAGCAGTACTTC. It specifies CASSFSGAHYEQYF.

The chain joins TRBV4-1 to TRBJ2-3; D might be TRBD2 (5 bases). V lost 5 bases to trimming and J lost 2 bases, with 14 bases between them. Germline values: CDR1 MGHRA, CDR2 YSYEKL. CDR3 size: 15 residues. In DNA form, the CDR3 reads TGCGCCAGCAGCAGCCGGGATATAAACACAGATACGCAGTATTTT. Translating gives CASSSRDINTDTQYF.

The chain employs TRBV11-2 and TRBJ2-3; 11 bases are shared with TRBD2. After removal of 7 bases from V and 0 bases from J, the junction contained 9 bases not matched to a gene. The CDR3 is made up of 17 amino acids. CDR1 is SGHAT and CDR2 is FQNNGV in the germline V gene. The CDR3 coding sequence is TGTGCCAGCAAACCGGGACTAGCGGAAACTAGCACAGATACGCAGTATTTT. It codes for CASKPGLAETSTDTQYF.

The genes are TRBV11-2 and TRBJ2-3; no clear D. Trimming removed 0 bases at V and 5 bases at J, with 9 bases between. Germline CDR1 reads SGHAT; CDR2 reads FQNNGV. This CDR3 has 14 amino acids. CDR3 loop: CASSLEGPRDTQYF. The CDR3 DNA is TGTGCCAGCAGCTTAGAGGGCCCCCGAGATACGCAGTATTTT.

The genes are TRBV7-6 and TRBJ2-2, with TRBD1 as a possible D gene (7 bases). The CDR3 sequence is 14 residues long. V lost 3 bases to trimming and J lost 6 bases, with 11 bases between them. CDR1 and CDR2 from the germline V gene are SGHVS and FNYEAQ. CDR3 bases: TGTGCCAGCAGCTTCCCCAGGGGGGCCGGGGAGCTGTTTTTT. This translates into CASSFPRGAGELFF.

The rearrangement joins TRBV7-8 to TRBJ2-1; no definite D call. Trimming left V 0 bases short and J 0 bases short, with 6 bases between. The CDR3 runs to 15 residues. Germline CDR1 and CDR2: SGHVS and FQNEAQ. The DNA of the CDR3 is TGTGCCAGCAGCTTAGCATTCCTCTCCTACAATGAGCAGTTCTTC. Residues: CASSLAFLSYNEQFF.

The chain links TRBV27 to TRBJ1-4, with D possibly TRBD1 on 6 matching bases. Trimming removed 5 bases at V and 5 bases at J, with 15 bases between. The germline gives CDR1 MNHEY, CDR2 SMNVEV (reference sequence). CDR3 length: 15 residues. This chain's CDR3 is CASSPNRVSNEKLFF. CDR3 nucleotides: TGTGCCAGCAGTCCAAACAGGGTCTCCAATGAAAAACTGTTTTTT.

The rearrangement links TRBV19 to TRBJ1-5; D not certain. This CDR3 is built from 12 residues. Trimming cost V 3 bases and J 4 bases, with 4 bases left between them. Germline loops: CDR1 LNHDA, CDR2 SQIVND (reference sequence). The CDR3 DNA reads TGTGCCAGTAGTATGGGGAATCAGCCCCAGCATTTT. Translated, it gives CASSMGNQPQHF.

V usage is TRBV11-2 and J usage is TRBJ1-4; TRBD1 is a possible D gene (6 bases). The CDR3 totals 15 residues. Trimming took 5 bases from V and 6 from J, leaving 16 bases between them. Germline CDR1 reads SGHAT; CDR2 reads FQNNGV. The CDR3 DNA reads TGTGCCAGCAGCCCGCAGGGGATTGGAGATGAAAAACTGTTTTTT. Protein: CASSPQGIGDEKLFF.

The CDR3 here is CASSQRRDVNEKLFF. Written as DNA, the CDR3 is TGTGCCAGCAGTCAGCGCCGGGACGTTAATGAAAAACTGTTTTTT. The J gene is TRBJ1-4, the V gene TRBV28; the D gene is possibly TRBD1 (5 bases). The CDR3 is 15 residues long. V was shortened by 5 bases and J by 4 bases, with 14 bases between the two germline ends. Germline V CDR1 and CDR2: MDHEN, SYDVKM.

The J gene is TRBJ2-7, the V gene TRBV2, with 8 bases that match TRBD1. V trimming: 4 bases; J trimming: 12 bases; junction bases outside the gene matches: 5. The CDR3 consists of 11 residues. Germline-derived CDR1 and CDR2 are SNHLY and FYNNEI. The DNA of the CDR3 is TGTGCCAGCAGTGGAGGACAGGGATTGTACTTC. It codes for CASSGGQGLYF.

In the case of this clone: This same CDR3 is encoded by further DNA sequences in the sample. The V gene is TRBV11-1, the J gene TRBJ2-6; a weak D match, TRBD2 (6 bases). The CDR3 consists of 16 residues. The germline gives CDR1 SGHAT, CDR2 FQDESV (reference sequence). V lost 1 base and J lost 2, with 9 bases in between. CDR3 nucleotides: TGTGCCAGCAGCTTAGGGCCGGGAGCTGGGGCCAACGTCCTGACTTTC. Residues: CASSLGPGAGANVLTF.

For this clone: The junction does not match germline at one end; this may be a read error. The sample carries other DNA sequences with the same CDR3. This sequence joins TRBV9 and TRBJ2-5; D is uncertain. Germline CDR1 SGDLS, CDR2 YYNGEE. This CDR3 has 15 residues. The CDR3 DNA sequence: TGTGCCAGCAGTGTAGCCGGCCGAGCCCAAGAGACCCAGTACTTC. Protein sequence: CASSVAGRAQETQYF.

The CDR3, as DNA: TGTGCCAGCAGCCCGCAGGGATTTGATCCCTCCTACGAGCAGTACTTC. Translated: CASSPQGFDPSYEQYF. J is TRBJ2-7 and V is TRBV7-6; tentatively, D is TRBD1 (5 bases). The V and J ends lost 5 bases and 0 bases respectively, with 17 bases between them. The CDR3 length is 16 residues. Germline V gene lookup returns CDR1 SGHVS and CDR2 FNYEAQ. Looking up the rest from reference TRBV7-6 and TRBJ2-7 gives the full variable domain: GAGVSQSPRYKVTKRGQDVALRCDPISGHVSLYWYRQALGQGPEFLTYFNYEAQQDKSGLPNDRFSAERPEGSISTLTIQRTEQRDSAMYRCASSPQGFDPSYEQYFGPGTRLTVT.

This clone has a single count. The CDR3 sequence is CASSPPGLPTSNEQFF. CDR3 coding DNA: TGTGCCAGCAGTCCTCCGGGACTACCAACGTCCAATGAGCAGTTCTTC. The chain joins TRBV27 to TRBJ2-1; 7 nucleotides agree with TRBD2. The ends lost 5 bases at V and 6 bases at J; junction bases unmatched: 13. The germline V gene has CDR1 MNHEY and CDR2 SMNVEV (reference sequence). CDR3 length equals 16 residues.

CDR3 loop: CASSFRPGLDSYEQYF. CDR3 coding DNA: TGTGCCAGCAGTTTCCGCCCCGGACTAGACTCCTACGAGCAGTACTTC. The rearrangement joins TRBV28 to TRBJ2-7; the match to TRBD2 covers 7 bases. The V segment lost 3 bases and the J segment 0 bases; nucleotides outside the gene matches: 8. The germline V gene has CDR1 MDHEN and CDR2 SYDVKM. There are 16 residues in the CDR3.

The chain uses TRBV10-3 and TRBJ2-2, with D perhaps TRBD2 (7 bases). There are 15 residues in the CDR3. Trimming took off 8 bases at V and 5 bases at J, with 18 bases between the two ends. Germline-derived CDR1 and CDR2 are ENHRY and SYGVKD. The CDR3 bases are TGTGCCATCGCTTCCGGAGGGGGGGGGACCGGGGAGCTGTTTTTT. This translates into CAIASGGGGTGELFF.

The CDR3 here is CASSDGTGLNYGYTF. Here the CDR3 DNA reads TGTGCCAGCAGCGACGGGACAGGGCTTAACTATGGCTACACCTTC. This chain connects TRBV6-5 to TRBJ1-2; TRBD1 agrees at 9 bases. CDR1 is MNHEY, CDR2 SVGAGI, per germline. The CDR3 is made up of 15 amino acids. J was trimmed by 1 base and V by 6 bases; bases with no gene match: 6.

This sequence joins TRBV28 and TRBJ2-2; D is perhaps TRBD2 (6 bases). The germline CDR1 and CDR2 sequences are MDHEN and SYDVKM. The CDR3 is 15 amino acids. Trimming left V 3 bases short and J 2 bases short, with 10 bases between. This CDR3 reads CASSLFGRNTGELFF. DNA for the CDR3: TGTGCCAGCAGTTTGTTCGGGAGAAACACCGGGGAGCTGTTTTTT.